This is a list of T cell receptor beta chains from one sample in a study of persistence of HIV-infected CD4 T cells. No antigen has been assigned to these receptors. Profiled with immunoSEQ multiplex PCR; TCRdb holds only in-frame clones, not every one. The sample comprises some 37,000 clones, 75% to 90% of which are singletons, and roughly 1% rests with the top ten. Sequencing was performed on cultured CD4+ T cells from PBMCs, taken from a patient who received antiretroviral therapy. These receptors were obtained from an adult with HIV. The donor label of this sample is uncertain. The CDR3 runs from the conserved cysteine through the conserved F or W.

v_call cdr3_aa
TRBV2 CASSEGTQQSLEQYF
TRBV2 CATSRGGYGQPQHF
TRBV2 CASSDQLAGLGEQFF
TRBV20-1 CSALRNTEAFF
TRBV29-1 CSASTGGRDQPQHF
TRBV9 CASSVAASYNEQFF
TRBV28 CASRLTGLSPLHF
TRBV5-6 CASSLAQGAGYTF
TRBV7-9 CASSLEGGNQPQHF
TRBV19 CASKRDRDTGELFF
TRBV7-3 CASSQGVGTEAFF
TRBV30 CAWSPSRGKFMNTEAFF
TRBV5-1 CASSSGDLAEAFF
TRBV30 CAWDRGLITEAFF
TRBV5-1 CASSLASRAEQYF
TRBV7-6 CASSPGGADTQYF
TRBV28 CASSKPGHFSGDTQYF
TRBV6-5 CASSSRGGARGYTF
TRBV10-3 CATSPGQGVAGELFF
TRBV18 CASSPRTYEQYF
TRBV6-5 CASSGTTAGQPQHF
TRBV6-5 CASSYRQGAHQPQHF
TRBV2 CASRVSQVVEKVYF
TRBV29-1 CSVTIGGGAGELFF
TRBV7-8 CASSAYEANEKLFF
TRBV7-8 CASSLPQQPQHF
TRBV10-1 CASSEGGFQPQHF
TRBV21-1 CASSSRDSTGNTIYF
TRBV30 CAWTGGLYGYTF
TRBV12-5 CASGLFDNEQFF
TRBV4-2 CASSPLTGFLGSGTGELFF
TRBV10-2 CASSERTEAFF
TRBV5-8 CASSIGRSPSTDTQYF
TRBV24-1 CATSGEGTQETQYF
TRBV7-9 CASSLSRWGRNYGYTF
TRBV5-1 CASSLTGTYNSPLHF
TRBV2 CASSERTVNTEAFF
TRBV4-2 CASSQDVRGDYGYTF
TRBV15 CATSVPGQGNYGYTF
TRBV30 CAWRVSRDRGEQYF
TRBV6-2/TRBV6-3 CASSYYGRGAFF
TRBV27 CASSMTSGGATGELFF
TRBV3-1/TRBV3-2 CASSQDRNQPQHF
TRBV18 CASSPPGRANTGELFF